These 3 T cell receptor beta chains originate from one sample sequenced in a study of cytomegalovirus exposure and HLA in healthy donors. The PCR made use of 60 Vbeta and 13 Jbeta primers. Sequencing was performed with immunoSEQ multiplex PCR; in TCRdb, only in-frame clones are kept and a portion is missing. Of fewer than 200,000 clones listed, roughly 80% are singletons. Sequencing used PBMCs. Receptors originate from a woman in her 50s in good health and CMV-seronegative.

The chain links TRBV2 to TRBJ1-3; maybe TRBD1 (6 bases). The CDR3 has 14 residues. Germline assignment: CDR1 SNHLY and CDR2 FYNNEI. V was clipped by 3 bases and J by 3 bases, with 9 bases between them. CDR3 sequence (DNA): TGTGCCAGCAGTGAGGGGACATTTGGAAACACCATATATTTT. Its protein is CASSEGTFGNTIYF. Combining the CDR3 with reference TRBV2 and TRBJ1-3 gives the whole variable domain EPEVTQTPSHQVTQMGQEVILRCVPISNHLYFYWYRQILGQKVEFLVSFYNNEISEKSEIFDDQFSVERPDGSNFTLKIRSTKLEDSAMYFCASSEGTFGNTIYFGEGSWLTVV.

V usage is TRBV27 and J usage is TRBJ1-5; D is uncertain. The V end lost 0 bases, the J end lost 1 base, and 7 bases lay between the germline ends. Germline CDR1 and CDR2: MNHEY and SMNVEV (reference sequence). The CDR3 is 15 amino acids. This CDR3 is CASSLSGRSNQPQHF. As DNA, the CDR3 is TGTGCCAGCAGTTTATCGGGCCGGAGCAATCAGCCCCAGCATTTT.

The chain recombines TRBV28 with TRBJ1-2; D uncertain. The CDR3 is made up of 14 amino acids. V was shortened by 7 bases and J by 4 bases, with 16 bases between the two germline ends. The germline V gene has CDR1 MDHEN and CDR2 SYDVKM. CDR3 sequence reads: CASTVSSGGYGYTF. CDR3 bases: TGTGCCAGCACCGTGTCCAGTGGCGGCTATGGCTACACCTTC.